The TCR beta chain under discussion was sequenced for a study of cytomegalovirus exposure and HLA in healthy donors (dated by TCRdb to about 2017). Describing the broader study: In an earlier analysis of around 540 of the donors, roughly 300 Gb of sequence data and some 100 million unique TCR beta sequences from roughly 180 million T cells were reported. Roughly 300 gigabases of sequencing data and 70 million to 100 million unique TCR sequences made up an early release that covered some 640 HLA-typed donors. Of the 300 to 400 genotyped donors, over 65% fell in the genetic ancestry cluster associated with self-reported Caucasian donors. The study was designed to test whether signatures of past pathogen exposure could be identified by cataloging public T cell receptors. The T cell repertoires of 666 subjects were profiled by immunosequencing and related to cytomegalovirus serostatus. Along with the approximately 650-subject first cohort, a separate validation cohort of over a hundred different subjects was used. The study combined high-throughput TCR immunosequencing, statistical association of individual TCRs with disease status, and machine learning to predict cytomegalovirus infection status. To study patterns of TCR occurrence, a later analysis re-analyzed previously published TCR beta repertoires from several hundred donors and added high-resolution HLA genotyping. Rather than drawing on any new phenotypic data, the later analysis identified candidate immune exposures from TCR beta sequences and the way those sequences occurred across donors. An earlier analysis of approximately 630 of the donors applied high-throughput TCR beta sequencing to assess whether each TCR beta V gene segment acted as functional or pseudogenic. Donor age, sex, ethnicity and CMV serostatus were collected together with the repertoire data. In a later genetic analysis, genome-wide SNP genotypes for about three fifths of the roughly 670 donors were used, and that subset was treated as a discovery cohort. All discovery cohort repertoires had been generated using a single sequencing platform. HLA typing included class I and class II loci at four-digit resolution. Typing coverage differed by locus: A, B, C, DRB1 and DQB1 were typed in about 620-630 donors, DQA1 in about 500, DPA1 in 600 to 610, and DPB1 in just under 480. Several DR-DQ haplotypes were handled as single units for association and clustering because linkage in the cohort was strong. Across 300 to 500 genotyped donors of the cohort, an average of about 220,000 unique TCR beta nucleotide sequences per donor were sequenced, and around 20% of those sequences were non-productive. What the work shows at the level of the full study, not this receptor alone: Immune exposure information for the cohort was limited to CMV serostatus. At a false discovery rate of 0.05, a later analysis linked approximately 18,000 TCR beta sequences to specific HLA alleles. The study gave a list of 150 to 200 TCR beta chains associated with cytomegalovirus. A later analysis found that TCR association rates varied across HLA loci, with DRB1 alleles showing the most associated TCRs and HLA-C alleles the fewest. Because HLA typing was missing for some donors at each locus, association tests included only the typed subset. In a later analysis, several top co-occurrence clusters were reported to appear linked to parvovirus B19, influenza, CMV and Epstein-Barr virus. V-gene and J-gene trimming of TCR beta chains was associated with a missense DCLRE1C variant in a later genetic analysis, and the association was replicated in an independent cohort. Because the 87-base-pair reads could not distinguish some IMGT-functional V segments, including TRBV6-2 and TRBV6-3, those segments were excluded. Most TCR sequences were seen in very few donors, while some public TCRs were found in many individuals. This cohort had only TCR beta chains sequenced, and the lack of alpha or paired-chain data limited which features could be detected. A later analysis found that HLA-associated TCR beta chains were more clonally expanded and had lower generation probabilities than equally common non-associated chains. Strong co-occurrence of HLA alleles, especially DR and DQ, made assigning TCR associations to individual alleles difficult. A few of the identified cytomegalovirus-associated TCR beta chains were confirmed in vitro to be specific for cytomegalovirus antigens. Roughly uniform sequencing depth across donors was assumed in presence/absence analyses, although this assumption may not hold. A cluster of highly shared sequence variants was judged likely to be a technical artifact of the sequencing pipeline. Most CMV-associated TCR beta chains appeared to be HLA-restricted in a later analysis, and the HLA associations seemed to be driven largely by CMV exposure. A further reported finding was that TCR beta sequences accurately predicted the HLA-A and HLA-B alleles for most subjects in the first cohort. The earlier analysis of approximately 540 of the donors excluded some 15 rarely observed V segments, including chromosome 9 orphons, because counts were too low. In an earlier analysis of some 540 of the donors, most TCR beta V segments appeared in productive rearrangements about 87% or about 30% of the time, broadly matching IMGT annotations. According to the authors, the approach could potentially be generalized to other disease states and immunological phenotypes. Linkage disequilibrium might explain the correlated functional status among segregating V segments, but an unknown experimental factor could not be excluded. A later genetic analysis reported fewer N-insertions in productive TCRs among donors in an Asian-associated ancestry cluster than the approximately 700-donor mean. The classifier was reported to diagnose cytomegalovirus status with high specificity and sensitivity in both the original cohort and the validation cohort.

Concerning this clone itself: What antigen it recognizes has not been identified. Nothing much larger sits one base from this clone, and base qualities are not available.

Libraries came from the immunoSEQ multiplex PCR assay. A mixture of 60 forward primers for TCR Vbeta segments and 13 reverse primers for TCR Jbeta segments was used in the multiplex PCR. A multiplex PCR assay on genomic DNA amplified the CDR3 region of rearranged TCR beta genes. The amplified TCR beta libraries were sequenced on the Illumina HiSeq System as 87-base-pair reads. The study's own analysis went as follows. In a later analysis, roughly 80 million unique TCR beta chains were counted across the roughly 610 repertoires, and approximately 11 million of these chains were shared by at least two donors. A nearest-neighbor algorithm error-corrected the raw reads and collapsed the reads into unique sequences, merging closely related sequences to remove PCR and sequencing errors. CDR3 sequences were aligned to IMGT reference sequences to assign V, D and J gene segments. Each retained sequence needed at least a six-nucleotide match to both a V gene segment and a J gene segment. Rearrangements were classified as productive when the CDR3 lacked stop codons and remained in frame with V and J, and all other rearrangements were classified as non-productive. CDR3 was defined according to IMGT convention as the region running from the second conserved V-encoded cysteine to the conserved J-encoded phenylalanine. In an earlier analysis of around 570 of the donors, sequences lacking an unambiguous match to a single V gene segment were excluded. In an earlier analysis of approximately 590 of the donors, a V segment was called functional when productive rearrangements were above 56.7%, and segregating when the standard deviation between donors exceeded 5%. To diagnose cytomegalovirus status from the catalog of TCR beta chain sequences, a statistical classification framework was built. In a later analysis, V and J genes were assigned by comparing TCR nucleotide sequences against IMGT/GENE-DB human TR gene sequences. In a later analysis, CDR3 sequences and most-parsimonious VDJ recombination scenarios were assigned using the TCRdist pipeline. In a later analysis, each TCR beta chain was defined by its CDR3 amino acid sequence together with its V-gene family, and reads without a unique V-gene family were excluded. To address suspected cross-contamination and a sequencing artifact, a later analysis removed some 620 highly shared, low-generation-probability nucleotide sequences. For each public chain, a later analysis derived a clonal expansion index from normalized ranks of inferred template counts within each repertoire. A later analysis computed generation probabilities with a VDJ recombination model fitted to out-of-frame rearrangements, and checked the results against IGoR. In a later analysis, TCR-TCR, TCR-HLA and TCR-CMV co-occurrence was scored with hypergeometric tests, and a repertoire-size bias correction was applied to TCR pairs. False discovery rates were estimated in a later analysis by permuting HLA or CMV assignments 20 times. A later analysis grouped co-occurring TCRs with DBSCAN, adding TCRdist sequence similarity when clustering within HLA-allele-positive subsets. Repertoires with fewer than 30,000 or more than 120,000 public chains were left out of co-occurrence clustering, as were five repertoires with anomalous nucleotide sharing. In its TCRdb copy, this immuneACCESS table keeps in-frame sequences only and misses some clones. Where compared with another copy, unresolved V genes explain less than half of these, and the others have no known cause. V and J calls and clone size come straight from that table; D and trimming were deduced from the DNA. This sample lists some 170,000 clones; roughly 76% were detected once. In total, the top ten clones hold 4.9% of the sample.

The CDR3 runs 14 amino acids, cysteine and phenylalanine included. The sequence is cut down to CDR3 DNA, 42 bases in frame from base 1. V loses 4 bases of germline sequence and J loses 5 bases, and the interval between the two ends is 13 bases. Reading the germline V gene gives CDR1 SGHDT and CDR2 YYEEEE. The cohort was made up of approximately 700 healthy bone marrow donors. Cohort members were all nominally healthy when sampled, although unrecorded immune exposures were likely present. The donor tested CMV seropositive, placing the donor among the 250 to 300 seropositive members of the cohort. A peripheral blood sample was provided by each donor, and peripheral blood mononuclear cells were used for TCR beta sequencing. The Qiagen DNeasy Blood Extraction Kit was used to extract genomic DNA from the blood cell samples.

Sequencing was carried out using PBMCs. In this chain, TRBV5-6 is recombined with TRBJ1-5; the D gene assignment is ambiguous. The receptor was isolated from a woman aged 18-35 years in good health and CMV-seropositive. The CDR3 has the sequence CASSQGGVDQPQHF. The sequenced DNA is TGTGCCAGCAGCCAAGGAGGAGTTGATCAGCCCCAGCATTTT.